This is a list of T cell receptor beta chains from one sample in a study of CD8+ T cells in alopecia areata. TCRdb's table, derived via immunoSEQ multiplex PCR, lists solely in-frame clones and lacks some. The table has approximately 210,000 clones, roughly 70% seen once. Here the sequenced sample was CD4+ T cells sorted from blood, taken at approximately week 50, from a patient treated with tofacitinib. Every receptor here comes from a human donor with alopecia areata. Both conserved end residues are part of each CDR3.

>TRBV29-1
CSVAQYNEQFF
>TRBV29-1
CSVARQGASTEAFF
>TRBV15
CATSRGDTGELFF
>TRBV14
CASSQGLEGRQGKETQYF
>TRBV7-8
CASSLNREAYNEQFF
>TRBV29-1
CSVMLTGKTLMNTEAFF
>TRBV6-5
CASNTAGSSYEQYF
>TRBV29-1
CSVMDRPNYGYTF
>TRBV27
CASRVGGEETQYF
>TRBV30
CAWRVRGGSGVYEQYF
>TRBV4-3
CASSQVRSEKLFF
>TRBV7-2
CASSLRGTKAYEQYF
>TRBV2
CASSLAPSTDTQYF
>TRBV6-6
CASSYPSRTDTQYF
>TRBV29-1
CSVERLEGQAFF
>TRBV30
CAWSVSGQPQHF
>TRBV29-1
CSVRTSGDPGNEQFF
>TRBV30
CAWKQGFIRNTEAFF
>TRBV29-1
CSAAGTGAYEQYF
>TRBV15
CATSPPEPGANVLTF
>TRBV4-3
CASSQDTYRDPRWGTGELFF
>TRBV29-1
CSVAPSGTGNSGANVLTF
>TRBV9
CASREERREAFF
>TRBV6-1
CASSEASGFSNEKLFF
>TRBV29-1
CSAGENTEAFF
>TRBV15
CATKEGARDEQFF
>TRBV2
CASSRQLAGQETQYF
>TRBV27
CASRPYRGEGQPQHF
>TRBV19
CATGFRTDQPQHF
>TRBV5-1
CASSGGKGTDTQYF
>TRBV18
CASSRTNDGTNEKLFF
>TRBV12-5
CASGRGQEGDTQYF
>TRBV18
CASSPRSGEGEQFF
>TRBV7-8
CASSLGPEQFF
>TRBV30
CAWSLGDRGREETQYF
>TRBV29-1
CSALSPLAGVQYF
>TRBV9
CASSVEGRGNNQPQHF
>TRBV7-3
CASSSGTSGVGNIQYF
>TRBV7-3
CASSLGQTGRYNEQFF
>TRBV30
CAWSVMPKGRNEKLFF
>TRBV29-1
CSVAPGGAVGYTF
>TRBV29-1
CSVDVTGGGNEQFF
>TRBV29-1
CSVVSGTLEAFF
>TRBV5-6
CASSYYTTGGEYNEQFF
>TRBV28
CASSYIIGTGRYEQYF
>TRBV29-1
CSVVDFEAFF
>TRBV6-5
CASTQRRGGKEQFF
>TRBV10-1
CASSTGAYQETQYF
>TRBV7-2
CASSLVTSNTEAFF
>TRBV29-1
CSVELQALLGAFF
>TRBV29-1
CSVATVGTSYEQYF
>TRBV4-3
CASSQDTPYEQYF
>TRBV4-3
CASSQDLKMNTEAFF
>TRBV30
CAWSVSGGNPTSYGYTF